This T cell receptor beta chain was captured in a study of high-grade serous ovarian cancer treatment subgroups. Findings and limits, study-wide: Repertoire similarity ranged about 0.095 to 0.79 between tumors of one patient.

Tumor samples were obtained before definitive surgery or chemotherapy. With regard to this clone: Its matching antigen is unknown.

Trimming cost V 6 bases and J 1 base, with 15 bases left between them. CDR1 MNHEY and CDR2 SVGAGI come from the germline V gene. This CDR3 spans 15 amino acids. Assay: immunoSEQ multiplex PCR; the TCRdb copy retains only in-frame clones and omits some. The table lists more than 950 clones, roughly 80% of them singletons. The receptor comes from a human donor with high-grade serous ovarian cancer. What was sequenced was tumor tissue. The chain carries TRBV6-5 and TRBJ1-1; no clear D. The chain's CDR3 is CASRPPERANTEAFF. The CDR3 DNA reads as TGTGCCAGCAGACCCCCCGAAAGGGCGAACACTGAAGCTTTCTTT.